A selection of T cell receptor beta chains follows, all from one sample in a study of blood T cell repertoires in COVID-19. Assay used: immunoSEQ multiplex PCR; TCRdb lists only in-frame clones, some missing. The repertoire includes about 36,000 clones, just under 85% of them detected once, and 13% to 15% sits in the top ten. Sequences were obtained from peripheral blood. The receptors come from a human donor in a cohort sampled during active COVID-19. Both conserved end residues are part of each CDR3. The D gene is left open where the match is weak. A clone size is listed for some rows: how often the clone was seen (once, few, many), or a class if it is expanded.

CDR3aa: CASSRGRGGGLSYNEQFF; CDR3nt: TGTGCCAGCAGCCGCGGGAGGGGCGGGGGCCTTTCCTACAATGAGCAGTTCTTC; d_gene: TRBD2; j_gene: TRBJ2-1; v_gene: TRBV11-2; abundance: -
CDR3aa: CASSLGTVTDTQYF; CDR3nt: TGCGCCAGCAGCTTAGGGACTGTTACAGATACGCAGTATTTT; d_gene: -; j_gene: TRBJ2-3; v_gene: TRBV5-1; abundance: -
CDR3aa: CASSDFGGGGNTIYF; CDR3nt: TGTGCCAGCAGTGACTTCGGTGGAGGGGGAAACACCATATATTTT; d_gene: -; j_gene: TRBJ1-3; v_gene: TRBV2; abundance: -
CDR3aa: CASCLGGPDTGELFF; CDR3nt: TGCGCCAGCTGCCTGGGGGGGCCGGACACCGGGGAGCTGTTTTTT; d_gene: -; j_gene: TRBJ2-2; v_gene: TRBV5-1; abundance: -
CDR3aa: CASSPSSYEQYF; CDR3nt: TGTGCCAGCAGTCCCAGTTCCTACGAGCAGTACTTC; d_gene: -; j_gene: TRBJ2-7; v_gene: TRBV12-3/TRBV12-4; abundance: -
CDR3aa: CATTSGGPSPKETQYF; CDR3nt: TGTGCCACGACTAGCGGGGGGCCATCCCCTAAAGAGACCCAGTACTTC; d_gene: TRBD2; j_gene: TRBJ2-5; v_gene: TRBV10-3; abundance: -
CDR3aa: CASSLAAGETGNTIYF; CDR3nt: TGTGCCAGCAGCTTAGCTGCGGGGGAAACTGGAAACACCATATATTTT; d_gene: -; j_gene: TRBJ1-3; v_gene: TRBV7-9; abundance: -
CDR3aa: CASSVGTGNTEAFF; CDR3nt: TGTGCCAGCAGCGTAGGGACAGGGAACACTGAAGCTTTCTTT; d_gene: TRBD1; j_gene: TRBJ1-1; v_gene: TRBV9; abundance: -
CDR3aa: CASTRDRTDTQYF; CDR3nt: TGTGCCAGCACCCGGGACAGAACAGATACGCAGTATTTT; d_gene: TRBD1; j_gene: TRBJ2-3; v_gene: TRBV7-9; abundance: -
CDR3aa: CASSSGTGGTEAFF; CDR3nt: TGCGCCAGCAGCTCCGGGACAGGGGGCACTGAAGCTTTCTTT; d_gene: TRBD1; j_gene: TRBJ1-1; v_gene: TRBV5-1; abundance: -
CDR3aa: CASSVAEGGPTDTQYF; CDR3nt: TGTGCCAGCAGCGTAGCAGAGGGGGGGCCGACAGATACGCAGTATTTT; d_gene: -; j_gene: TRBJ2-3; v_gene: TRBV9; abundance: once
CDR3aa: CASSLVGQGGGYTF; CDR3nt: TGTGCCAGCAGCTTAGTTGGCCAGGGAGGCGGCTACACCTTC; d_gene: -; j_gene: TRBJ1-2; v_gene: TRBV7-2; abundance: -
CDR3aa: CASREKNRGSYNEQFF; CDR3nt: TGTGCCAGCAGAGAAAAAAACAGGGGTTCCTACAATGAGCAGTTCTTC; d_gene: TRBD1; j_gene: TRBJ2-1; v_gene: TRBV6-1; abundance: -
CDR3aa: CASSLGGNPGTGELFF; CDR3nt: TGTGCCAGCAGCTTGGGCGGAAACCCGGGAACCGGGGAGCTGTTTTTT; d_gene: -; j_gene: TRBJ2-2; v_gene: TRBV7-2; abundance: few
CDR3aa: CASSLQIQQEAFF; CDR3nt: TGTGCCAGCAGTTTACAGATTCAGCAGGAAGCTTTCTTT; d_gene: -; j_gene: TRBJ1-1; v_gene: TRBV6-5; abundance: once
CDR3aa: CASSLGGPSYEQYF; CDR3nt: TGTGCCAGCAGCTTAGGGGGGCCCTCCTACGAGCAGTACTTC; d_gene: -; j_gene: TRBJ2-7; v_gene: TRBV11-2; abundance: -
CDR3aa: CASSYVGGREQFF; CDR3nt: TGTGCCAGCAGTTACGTCGGGGGACGGGAGCAGTTCTTC; d_gene: -; j_gene: TRBJ2-1; v_gene: TRBV6-2/TRBV6-3; abundance: -
CDR3aa: CASSFYRDPNQPQHF; CDR3nt: TGTGCCAGCAGTTTCTACAGGGACCCAAATCAGCCCCAGCATTTT; d_gene: -; j_gene: TRBJ1-5; v_gene: TRBV6-2/TRBV6-3; abundance: once
CDR3aa: CASSFGMTENTEAFF; CDR3nt: TGCGCCAGCAGCTTTGGGATGACAGAGAACACTGAAGCTTTCTTT; d_gene: -; j_gene: TRBJ1-1; v_gene: TRBV5-1; abundance: -
CDR3aa: CSAHDPGEAFF; CDR3nt: TGCAGCGCACACGACCCAGGGGAAGCTTTCTTT; d_gene: -; j_gene: TRBJ1-1; v_gene: TRBV29-1; abundance: -
CDR3aa: CASSPPLNEQFF; CDR3nt: TGTGCCAGCTCACCACCGTTAAATGAGCAGTTCTTC; d_gene: -; j_gene: TRBJ2-1; v_gene: TRBV18; abundance: -
CDR3aa: CASSIPGQGPLNIQYF; CDR3nt: TGTGCCAGTAGTATACCCGGCCAGGGGCCCCTAAACATTCAGTACTTC; d_gene: -; j_gene: TRBJ2-4; v_gene: TRBV19; abundance: -
CDR3aa: CASRAGQSSDTQYF; CDR3nt: TGTGCCAGCAGAGCGGGACAATCTTCAGATACGCAGTATTTT; d_gene: -; j_gene: TRBJ2-3; v_gene: TRBV6-5; abundance: -
CDR3aa: CASSPWSGGLNQPQHF; CDR3nt: TGTGCCAGCAGTCCCTGGTCGGGGGGACTCAATCAGCCCCAGCATTTT; d_gene: -; j_gene: TRBJ1-5; v_gene: TRBV6-2/TRBV6-3; abundance: -
CDR3aa: CASSRDSQETQYF; CDR3nt: TGTGCCAGCAGCCGGGACAGCCAAGAGACCCAGTACTTC; d_gene: TRBD1; j_gene: TRBJ2-5; v_gene: TRBV6-2/TRBV6-3; abundance: once
CDR3aa: CASSEEGTLSAFF; CDR3nt: TGTGCCAGCAGTGAAGAGGGGACTCTATCGGCTTTCTTT; d_gene: -; j_gene: TRBJ1-1; v_gene: TRBV2; abundance: -
CDR3aa: CASSLGGSTDTQYF; CDR3nt: TGTGCCAGCAGCTTAGGGGGTAGCACAGATACGCAGTATTTT; d_gene: -; j_gene: TRBJ2-3; v_gene: TRBV5-4; abundance: -
CDR3aa: CASSPSRDSKNEQFF; CDR3nt: TGTGCCAGCAGTCCTAGCCGGGACAGTAAGAATGAGCAGTTCTTC; d_gene: TRBD1; j_gene: TRBJ2-1; v_gene: TRBV7-2; abundance: -
CDR3aa: CASSLASGGWNEQFF; CDR3nt: TGTGCCAGCAGCTTGGCTAGCGGGGGCTGGAATGAGCAGTTCTTC; d_gene: TRBD2; j_gene: TRBJ2-1; v_gene: TRBV5-8; abundance: -